This TCR beta chain originates from a study of T cell responses to AZD1222 COVID-19 vaccine. Whole-study findings and limits: Without day 14 samples, only post-peak T cell repertoires were studied.

CDR3 length equals 12 residues. From germline, CDR1 is ENHRY and CDR2 SYGVKD. Trimming left V 5 bases short and J 4 bases short, with 9 bases between. The sample holds one count of this clone. The antigen is undetermined. Repertoires were generated with immunoSEQ multiplex PCR, while TCRdb's copy carries only in-frame clones and drops some. The sample records 55,000 to 70,000 clones, 80% being singletons. The receptor comes from an adult in good health. The sequencing used peripheral blood, collected on day 0 of AZD1222 vaccination. The rearrangement uses TRBV10-3 and TRBJ2-7; D gene ambiguous. The CDR3 DNA reads as TGTGCCATCAGTCCCAGTCTGTACGAGCAGTACTTC. Protein sequence: CAISPSLYEQYF.